This T cell receptor (beta chain) came from a study of blood T cell repertoires in COVID-19. The authors' processing: Cell counts per sample came from amplifying reference gene primers. The repertoire was sequenced with immunoSEQ multiplex PCR; TCRdb's copy has only in-frame clones and lacks some. V and J calls and clone size are those listed in that table; D and trimming were worked out from the DNA. Of around 260,000 clones in the sample, approximately 85% were seen once. Trimming shortened V by 4 bases and J by 0 bases, and 7 bases separated the two germline ends. This CDR3 is built from 13 residues. The germline V gene has CDR1 SNHLY and CDR2 FYNNEI.

This receptor was taken from a human donor with COVID-19, enrolled during active disease. The donor label of this sample is uncertain. The chain couples TRBV2 to TRBJ2-7; D unclear. Sequenced: peripheral blood. CDR3 loop: CASSAESSYEQYF. The CDR3, as DNA: TGTGCCAGCAGTGCCGAGAGCTCCTACGAGCAGTACTTC.